This TCR beta chain stems from a study of cytomegalovirus exposure and HLA in healthy donors. With 60 Vbeta and 13 Jbeta primers, the PCR was carried out. In the source study's methods: The count from a later analysis was about 80 million unique TCR beta chains, 9.5 million to 13 million of them shared. Here immunoSEQ multiplex PCR was the method, and the copy in TCRdb shows in-frame clones only, minus some. The D gene and trimming were derived from the DNA, and the V and J assignments and clone size from that table. The table includes tens of thousands of clones, approximately 70% detected once. Findings of the study overall: Listed as cytomegalovirus-associated were approximately 160 TCR beta chains. Later examination showed HLA-associated TCR beta chains had greater clonal expansion than equally common others.

A word on this clone: What it binds is unknown.

The CDR3 has 16 amino acids. Germline assignment: CDR1 SGHVS and CDR2 FQNEAQ. Trimming took off 5 bases at V and 2 bases at J, with 19 bases between the two ends. Sequenced material: PBMCs. This chain joins TRBV7-8 and TRBJ2-7; the D is unclear. This sequence originates from a woman in her forties or fifties in good health and CMV-seropositive. The CDR3 DNA follows: TGTGCCAGCAGCCCCGAAGAGGCTAAACGAACCTACGAGCAGTACTTC. Protein sequence: CASSPEEAKRTYEQYF.